The entry below gives a single TCR beta chain sequence along with its context. In the source study's methods: Reference gene primer amplification in the assay estimated nucleated cell counts. Libraries were prepared by immunoSEQ multiplex PCR; TCRdb keeps only in-frame clonotypes and omits some of them. V and J calls and clone size follow that table, whereas D and trimming were derived from the DNA. The table includes 400,000 or so clones, 80% to 90% detected once. These data come from a study of blood T cell repertoires in COVID-19. Study in general: Sites across the United States, Italy and Spain contributed samples from acute and convalescent COVID-19.

Clinical histories supplied by participants themselves formed the basis of cohort assignment. The sequenced sample consisted of PBMCs or T cells enriched from blood (not recorded which). The clonotype was recovered from a young man who had recovered from COVID-19.

The CDR3, as DNA: TGCAGCGTTGAAGGCGTACAGGGTAGGGACTCCTACGAGCAGTACTTC. Its protein is CSVEGVQGRDSYEQYF. This chain connects TRBV29-1 to TRBJ2-7, with a weak D call TRBD1 (6 bases). Deletions cut 1 base from V and 0 bases from J, with 16 bases between. Germline V gene lookup returns CDR1 SQVTM and CDR2 ANQGSEA. The CDR3 extends over 16 amino acids.